Reported below is one T cell receptor beta chain. The CDR3 contains 15 residues. In germline, CDR1 is SQVTM, CDR2 ANQGSEA. After removal of 6 bases from V and 5 bases from J, the junction contained 11 bases not matched to a gene. The data derive from a study of blood T cell repertoires in COVID-19. Study background: Samples taken during acute and convalescent COVID-19 were collected in the United States, Italy and Spain. PBMCs, B-cell-depleted T cells, or T cells provided the cDNA or gDNA that made up the material.

In the authors' workflow: Amplified reference gene primers provided the basis for estimating nucleated cell counts. Clones were sequenced by immunoSEQ multiplex PCR, and TCRdb holds only the in-frame ones, with some missing. That table supplies the V and J calls and clone size; D and trimming were determined from the DNA. The table shows about 140,000 clones, with roughly four fifths occurring only once. The chain employs TRBV29-1 and TRBJ2-5; the match to TRBD2 covers 11 bases. Material: peripheral blood. The clonotype was recovered from a woman of 80 years or more in a cohort sampled during active or convalescent COVID-19. This CDR3 is CSVLSGGASPETQYF. CDR3 DNA sequence: TGCAGCGTCCTTAGCGGGGGGGCTTCCCCTGAGACCCAGTACTTC.